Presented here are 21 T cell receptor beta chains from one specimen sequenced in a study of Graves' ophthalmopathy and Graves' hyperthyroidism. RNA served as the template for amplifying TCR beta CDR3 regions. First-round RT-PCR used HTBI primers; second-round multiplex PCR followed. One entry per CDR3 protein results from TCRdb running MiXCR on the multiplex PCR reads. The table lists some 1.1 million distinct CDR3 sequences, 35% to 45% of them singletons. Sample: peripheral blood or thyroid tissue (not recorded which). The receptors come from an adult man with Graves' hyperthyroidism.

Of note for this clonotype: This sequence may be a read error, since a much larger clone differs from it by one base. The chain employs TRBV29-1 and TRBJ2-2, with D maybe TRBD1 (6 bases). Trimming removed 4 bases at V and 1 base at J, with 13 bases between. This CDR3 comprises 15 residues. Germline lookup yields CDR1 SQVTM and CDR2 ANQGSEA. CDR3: CSVVAPGVNTGELFF. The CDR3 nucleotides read TGCAGCGTTGTCGCCCCAGGGGTGAACACCGGGGAGCTGTTTTTT.

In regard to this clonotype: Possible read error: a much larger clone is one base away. The CDR3 DNA follows: TGCGCCAGCAGCCAATACGGGGGACAGTCGGAGACCCAGTACTTC. As protein: CASSQYGGQSETQYF. The chain recombines TRBV7-9 with TRBJ2-5; the D gene is possibly TRBD1 (7 bases). CDR1 SEHNR and CDR2 FQNEAQ come from the germline V gene (reference sequence). CDR3 length equals 15 residues. Supplemented by reference TRBV7-9 and TRBJ2-5, the full variable domain reads DTGVSQNPRHKITKRGQNVTFRCDPISEHNRLYWYRQTLGQGPEFLTYFQNEAQLEKSRLLSDRFSAERPKGSFSTLEIQRTEQGDSAMYLCASSQYGGQSETQYFGPGTRLLVL.

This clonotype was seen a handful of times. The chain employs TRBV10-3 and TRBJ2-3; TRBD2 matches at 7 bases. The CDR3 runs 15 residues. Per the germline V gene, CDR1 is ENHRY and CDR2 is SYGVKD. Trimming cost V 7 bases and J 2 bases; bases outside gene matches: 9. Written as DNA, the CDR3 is TGTGCCATCAACGATAGGCGGGAGACCACAGATACGCAGTATTTT. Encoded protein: CAINDRRETTDTQYF.

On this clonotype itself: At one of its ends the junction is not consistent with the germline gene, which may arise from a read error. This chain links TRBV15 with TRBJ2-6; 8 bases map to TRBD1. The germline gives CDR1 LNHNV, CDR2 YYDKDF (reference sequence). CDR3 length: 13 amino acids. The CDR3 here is CATSRQGAYVLTF. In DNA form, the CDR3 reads TGTGCCACCAGCAGACAGGGGGCCTACGTCCTGACTTTC.

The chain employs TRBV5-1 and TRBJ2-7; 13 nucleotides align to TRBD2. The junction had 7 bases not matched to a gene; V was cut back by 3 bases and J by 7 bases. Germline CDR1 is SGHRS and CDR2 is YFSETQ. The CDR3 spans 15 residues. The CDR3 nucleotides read TGCGCCAGCAGCTGGACTAGCGGGAGCTTTATGGAGCAGTACTTC. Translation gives CASSWTSGSFMEQYF. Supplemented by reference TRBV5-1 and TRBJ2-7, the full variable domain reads KAGVTQTPRYLIKTRGQQVTLSCSPISGHRSVSWYQQTPGQGLQFLFEYFSETQRNKGNFPGRFSGRQFSNSRSEMNVSTLELGDSALYLCASSWTSGSFMEQYFGPGTRLTVT.

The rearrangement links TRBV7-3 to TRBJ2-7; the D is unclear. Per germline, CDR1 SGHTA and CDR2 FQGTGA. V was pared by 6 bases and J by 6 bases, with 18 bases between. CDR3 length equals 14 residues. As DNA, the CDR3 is TGTGCCAGCAGTCCCCGGACCGGGCTCGCCGAGCAGTACTTC. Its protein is CASSPRTGLAEQYF.

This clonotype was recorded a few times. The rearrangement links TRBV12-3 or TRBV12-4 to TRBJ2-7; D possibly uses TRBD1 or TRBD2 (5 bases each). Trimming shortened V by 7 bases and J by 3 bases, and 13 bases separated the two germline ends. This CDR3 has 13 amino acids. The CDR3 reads CASKSTGRYEQYF. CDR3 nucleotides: TGTGCCAGCAAGTCAACGGGGCGCTACGAGCAGTACTTC.

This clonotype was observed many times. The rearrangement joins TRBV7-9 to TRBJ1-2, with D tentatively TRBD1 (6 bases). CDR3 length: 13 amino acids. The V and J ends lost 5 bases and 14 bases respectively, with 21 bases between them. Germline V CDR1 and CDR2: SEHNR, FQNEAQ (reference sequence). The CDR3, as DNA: TGTGCCAGCAGCGACCGACAGGTGCCCCAAACGACCTTC. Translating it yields CASSDRQVPQTTF.

This CDR3 reads CASSQGLAGTNTGELFF. In DNA, the CDR3 is TGTGCCAGCAGCCAGGGACTAGCGGGAACGAACACCGGGGAGCTGTTTTTT. The chain combines TRBV7-2 with TRBJ2-2, with 13 bases aligning to TRBD2. From germline, CDR1 is SGHTA and CDR2 FQGNSA. With V trimmed by 5 bases and J by 0 bases, 3 bases remained unmatched. This CDR3 has 17 residues.

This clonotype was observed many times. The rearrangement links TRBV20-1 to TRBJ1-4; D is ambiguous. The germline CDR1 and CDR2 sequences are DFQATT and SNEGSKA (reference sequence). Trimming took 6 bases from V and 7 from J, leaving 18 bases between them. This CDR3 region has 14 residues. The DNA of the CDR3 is TGCAGTGCGATCCTTGTCGGGGAGGGTGAAAAACTGTTTTTT. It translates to CSAILVGEGEKLFF.

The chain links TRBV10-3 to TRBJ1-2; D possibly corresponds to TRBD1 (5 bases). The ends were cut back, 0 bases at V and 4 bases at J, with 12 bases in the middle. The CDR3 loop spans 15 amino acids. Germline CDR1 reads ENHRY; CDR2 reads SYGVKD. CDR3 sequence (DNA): TGTGCCATCAGTGAGTCGACGGGGGGTGGCTATGGCTACACCTTC. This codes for CAISESTGGGYGYTF.

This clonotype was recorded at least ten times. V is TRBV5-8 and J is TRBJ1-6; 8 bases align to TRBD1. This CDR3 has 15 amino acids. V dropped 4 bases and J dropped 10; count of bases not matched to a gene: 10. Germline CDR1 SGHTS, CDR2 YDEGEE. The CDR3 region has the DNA TGTGCCAGCAGCCGGGACGGACAGGGTGGCTCACCCCTCCACTTT. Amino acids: CASSRDGQGGSPLHF.

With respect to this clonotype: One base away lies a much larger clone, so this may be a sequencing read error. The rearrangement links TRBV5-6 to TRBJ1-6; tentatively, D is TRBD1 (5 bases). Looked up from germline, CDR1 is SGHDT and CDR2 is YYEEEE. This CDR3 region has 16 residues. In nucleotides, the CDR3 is TGTGCCGGCAGCTTGGAACCAGTTGGGGGGTCCTCACCCCTCCACTTT. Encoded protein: CAGSLEPVGGSSPLHF.

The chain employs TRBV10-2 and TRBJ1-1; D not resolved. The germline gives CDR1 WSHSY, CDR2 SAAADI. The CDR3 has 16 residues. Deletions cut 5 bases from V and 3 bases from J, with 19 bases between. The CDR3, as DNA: TGCGCCAGCAGTCTCCCGAAAGGGCGGCTCTACACTGAAGCTTTCTTT. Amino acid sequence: CASSLPKGRLYTEAFF.

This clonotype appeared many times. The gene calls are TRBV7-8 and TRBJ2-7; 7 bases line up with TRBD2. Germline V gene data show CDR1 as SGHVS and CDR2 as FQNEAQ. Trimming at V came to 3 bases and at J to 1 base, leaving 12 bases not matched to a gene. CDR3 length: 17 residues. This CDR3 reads CASSFGPVLATSYEQYF. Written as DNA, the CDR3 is TGTGCCAGCAGCTTCGGCCCGGTACTAGCGACATCCTACGAGCAGTACTTC.

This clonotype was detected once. CDR3 residues: CASSQDGSRTQETQYF. For the CDR3, the DNA is TGTGCCAGCAGCCAAGATGGGTCAAGGACCCAAGAGACCCAGTACTTC. V gene TRBV7-9 combines with J gene TRBJ2-5; D gene uncertain. V was clipped by 5 bases and J by 1 base, with 17 bases between them. Germline V gives CDR1 SEHNR, CDR2 FQNEAQ (reference sequence). This CDR3 has 16 amino acids.

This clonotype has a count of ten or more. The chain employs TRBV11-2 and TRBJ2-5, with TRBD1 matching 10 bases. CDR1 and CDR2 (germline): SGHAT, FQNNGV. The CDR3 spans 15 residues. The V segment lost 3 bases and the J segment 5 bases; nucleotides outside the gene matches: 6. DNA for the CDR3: TGTGCCAGCAGCTTGGGCGACAGGGGGCAGGAGACCCAGTACTTC. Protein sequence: CASSLGDRGQETQYF.

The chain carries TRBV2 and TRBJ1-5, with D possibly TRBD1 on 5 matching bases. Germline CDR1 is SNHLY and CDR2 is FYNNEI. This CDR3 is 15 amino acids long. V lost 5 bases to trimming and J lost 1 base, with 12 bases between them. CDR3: CASSFQGWSNQPQHF. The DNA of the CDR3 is TGTGCCAGCAGTTTCCAGGGTTGGAGCAATCAGCCCCAGCATTTT.

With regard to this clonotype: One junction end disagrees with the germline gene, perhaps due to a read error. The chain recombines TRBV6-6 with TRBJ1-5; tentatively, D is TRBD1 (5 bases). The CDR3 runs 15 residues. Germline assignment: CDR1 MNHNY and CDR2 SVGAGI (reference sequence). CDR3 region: CASSNSPRQNQPQHF. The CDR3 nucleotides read TGTGCCAGCAGTAACTCACCTCGACAGAATCAGCCCCAGCATTTT.

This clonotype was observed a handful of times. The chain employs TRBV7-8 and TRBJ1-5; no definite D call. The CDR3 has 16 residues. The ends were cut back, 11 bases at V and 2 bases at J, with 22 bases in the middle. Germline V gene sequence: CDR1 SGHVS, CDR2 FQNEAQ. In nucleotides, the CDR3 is TGTGCCTGGAGCAATCGGCTGTTCGGGGGCAATCAGCCCCAGCATTTT. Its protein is CAWSNRLFGGNQPQHF.

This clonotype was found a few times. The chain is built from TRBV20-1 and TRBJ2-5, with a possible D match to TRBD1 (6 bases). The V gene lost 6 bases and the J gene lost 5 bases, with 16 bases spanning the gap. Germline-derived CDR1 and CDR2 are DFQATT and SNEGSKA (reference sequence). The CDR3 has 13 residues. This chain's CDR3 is CSAGRGTPETQYF. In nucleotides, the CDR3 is TGCAGTGCAGGAAGGGGGACCCCGGAGACCCAGTACTTC.